This T cell receptor beta chain derives from a study of T-cell memory formation after mild COVID-19. Turning to the study itself: For the most part, TCR clusters were specific to one donor. Points from the study as a whole: Prior to infection, memory already included some responding clones, suggesting cross-reactive memory joined. SARS-CoV-2 specificity was not confirmed for second-wave clones peaking on day 37.

Germline V gene data show CDR1 as MDHEN and CDR2 as SYDVKM. V gave up 9 bases and J gave up 5 bases, with 2 bases separating them. This CDR3 comprises 9 residues. In this sample, this clonotype turned up a few times. As yet, its antigen is unknown. Constant-segment-primed 5'RACE gave TCR alpha and TCR beta cDNA libraries with sample barcodes and UMIs. TCRdb re-called the 5' RACE reads through MiXCR, storing one row per CDR3 protein. The sample contains about 290,000 distinct CDR3 sequences, 18% of which appear only once. This clonotype was sampled from a man younger than 35 who had mild COVID-19 (a few samples of this study predate the infection). Cell type and time point are not known. This chain connects TRBV28 to TRBJ2-1; the D is unclear. Sequencing was done on a sample of PBMCs or a T cell subset sorted from them (not recorded which). The CDR3 region is CARDNEQFF. The CDR3 DNA sequence: TGTGCCAGAGACAATGAGCAGTTCTTC.